The 23 T cell receptor beta chains reported below all come from one sample, sequenced in a study of vaccination and CD4 T cells after COVID-19. Antigen specificity for these receptors is unknown. Sample treatment: roughly 10-day PBMC culture with coronavirus spike peptide pools or control peptides (ViraFEST assay). The Oncomine TCR Beta short-read assay was what sequenced the DNA obtained from cultured CD4+ T cells. TCRdb redid the calling of the PCR reads with MiXCR, one entry per CDR3 protein. Here the sample spans some 21,000 distinct CDR3 sequences, 35% to 45% being singletons. The sequencing used CD4+ T cells from blood, cultured in vitro, collected before SARS-CoV-2 vaccination. The receptors here all came from a human donor who had recovered from COVID-19.

The J gene is TRBJ1-1, the V gene TRBV19, with unresolved D. The length of the CDR3 is 14 residues. With 3 bases removed from V and 0 bases from J, the gap between germline ends came to 8 bases. CDR1 LNHDA and CDR2 SQIVND come from the germline V gene (reference sequence). The CDR3 protein is CASSMGPMNTEAFF. CDR3 in DNA: TGTGCCAGTAGTATGGGCCCAATGAACACTGAAGCTTTCTTT.

This clonotype has just a few counts. The chain links TRBV19 to TRBJ1-5; maybe TRBD1 (6 bases). The CDR3 is 14 residues long. V lost 5 bases to trimming and J lost 1 base, with 9 bases between them. Germline CDR1 and CDR2: LNHDA and SQIVND (reference sequence). CDR3 protein: CASSQGRSNQPQHF. The CDR3 coding sequence is TGTGCCAGTAGTCAGGGGAGGAGCAATCAGCCCCAGCATTTT.

Concerning this clonotype itself: The junction and the germline gene differ at one end; a read error may be behind it. The CDR3 loop is CASSRGQGYNEQFF. The CDR3 nucleotides are TGCGCCAGCAGCCGAGGACAGGGGTACAATGAGCAGTTCTTC. The chain links TRBV7-2 to TRBJ2-1, with 9 bases that match TRBD1. CDR1 is SGHTA, CDR2 FQGNSA, per germline. The CDR3 contains 14 residues.

V is TRBV2 and J is TRBJ1-5, with TRBD1 matching over 8 bases. The CDR3 loop spans 18 amino acids. Germline values: CDR1 SNHLY, CDR2 FYNNEI. The ends lost 4 bases at V and 2 bases at J; junction bases unmatched: 13. CDR3 sequence (DNA): TGTGCCAGCAGTGCGAAAAGGACAGGGAAGGTGGGCAATCAGCCCCAGCATTTT. Protein product: CASSAKRTGKVGNQPQHF.

This chain uses TRBV4-3 with TRBJ2-3; no reliable D call. V dropped 0 bases and J dropped 1 base, with 8 bases sitting between them. The germline CDR1 and CDR2 sequences are LGHNA and YSLEER. The CDR3 is 15 residues long. The CDR3 here is CASSQESGRTDTQYF. For the CDR3, the DNA is TGCGCCAGCAGCCAAGAATCGGGCCGCACAGATACGCAGTATTTT.

This clonotype occurred a few times. The rearrangement uses TRBV12-3 or TRBV12-4 and TRBJ2-5; 8 bases match TRBD1. J lost 4 bases, V lost 5 bases, and 9 bases had no gene match. There are 15 residues in the CDR3. The CDR3 DNA follows: TGTGCCAGCAGTAGACAGGGGAAGGAGGGAGAGACCCAGTACTTC. Its protein product is CASSRQGKEGETQYF.

This clonotype was found a few times. The V and J genes are TRBV9 and TRBJ1-2, with D possibly matching TRBD1 (6 bases). With 3 bases removed from V and 2 bases from J, the gap between germline ends came to 14 bases. CDR3 length: 15 amino acids. Germline CDR1 is SGDLS and CDR2 is YYNGEE. Here the CDR3 reads CASSALWQGNYGYTF. For the CDR3, the DNA is TGTGCCAGCAGCGCTTTGTGGCAGGGGAACTATGGCTACACCTTC.

The rearrangement joins TRBV24-1 to TRBJ2-2, with D maybe TRBD1 (6 bases). This CDR3 contains 14 residues. Germline V gene sequence: CDR1 KGHDR, CDR2 SFDVKD. Trimming removed 5 bases from V and 6 bases from J, with 12 bases in between. CDR3 amino acids: CATSATGTSGELFF. CDR3 in DNA: TGTGCCACCAGTGCGACAGGAACATCCGGGGAGCTGTTTTTT.

This clonotype was detected only a few times. The chain recombines TRBV19 with TRBJ2-2; D might be TRBD1 (5 bases). Trimming shortened V by 2 bases and J by 4 bases, and 5 bases separated the two germline ends. The CDR3 totals 13 residues. CDR1 and CDR2 from the germline V gene are LNHDA and SQIVND (reference sequence). The CDR3 region is CASSIRGTGELFF. The CDR3 DNA sequence: TGTGCCAGTAGTATAAGGGGCACCGGGGAGCTGTTTTTT.

The rearrangement uses TRBV28 and TRBJ1-6, with D uncertain. This CDR3 spans 12 amino acids. Germline V CDR1 and CDR2: MDHEN, SYDVKM. The V and J ends lost 8 bases and 10 bases respectively, with 12 bases between them. CDR3: CASFSARSPLHF. CDR3 nucleotides: TGTGCCAGCTTTTCGGCAAGGTCACCCCTCCACTTT. The whole variable domain, remainder taken from reference TRBV28 and TRBJ1-6, is DVKVTQSSRYLVKRTGEKVFLECVQDMDHENMFWYRQDPGLGLRLIYFSYDVKMKEKGDIPEGYSVSREKKERFSLILESASTNQTSMYLCASFSARSPLHFGNGTRLTVT.

The chain recombines TRBV6-1 with TRBJ2-1, with D hard to call. The germline V and J ends were trimmed by 6 bases and 6 bases, with 9 bases remaining between them. Germline V lookup: CDR1 MNHNS, CDR2 SASEGT. This CDR3 has 12 residues. The CDR3 nucleotides read TGTGCCAGCAGCCCGATGCCCAATGAGCAGTTCTTC. The encoded protein is CASSPMPNEQFF.

The rearrangement links TRBV30 to TRBJ1-1; 7 bases match TRBD1. Trimming at V came to 0 bases and at J to 5 bases, leaving 6 bases not matched to a gene. Germline CDR1 is GTSNPN and CDR2 is SVGIG (reference sequence). The CDR3 spans 14 residues. CDR3 protein: CAWSVSGGSTEAFF. The CDR3 region has the DNA TGTGCCTGGAGTGTGTCAGGGGGAAGTACTGAAGCTTTCTTT.

The V and J genes are TRBV11-3 and TRBJ2-1, with D unresolved. The CDR3 extends over 14 amino acids. CDR1 SGHNT and CDR2 YENEEA come from the germline V gene. Trimming cost V 5 bases and J 3 bases, with 11 bases left between them. CDR3 DNA: TGTGCCAGCAGCCCGGGTGTCGTCTACAATGAGCAGTTCTTC. Translation: CASSPGVVYNEQFF.

In its sample, this clonotype was seen a few times. The gene calls are TRBV20-1 and TRBJ1-5; D gene unclear. Trimming left V 1 base short and J 0 bases short, with 7 bases between. Germline V gives CDR1 DFQATT, CDR2 SNEGSKA (reference sequence). The CDR3 has 14 amino acids. CDR3 in amino acids: CSARGANSNQPQHF. Here the CDR3 DNA reads TGCAGTGCTAGAGGGGCAAATAGCAATCAGCCCCAGCATTTT.

The chain is built from TRBV7-2 and TRBJ1-3, with 7 nucleotides matching TRBD1. Germline CDR1 SGHTA, CDR2 FQGNSA. The CDR3 covers 15 residues. Trimming removed 3 bases from V and 4 bases from J; junction bases left unmatched: 6. The CDR3 nucleotides read TGTGCCAGCAGCTTTGACAGGGTTGGGGGAAACACCATATATTTT. Translated, it gives CASSFDRVGGNTIYF.

The rearrangement joins TRBV28 to TRBJ2-2; 11 nucleotides agree with TRBD2. The length of the CDR3 is 16 residues. V trimming: 6 bases; J trimming: 6 bases; junction bases outside the gene matches: 9. Looked up from germline, CDR1 is MDHEN and CDR2 is SYDVKM. Here the CDR3 DNA reads TGTGCCAGCAGGAATAGCGGGAGGGCCGTAGCCGGGGAGCTGTTTTTT. The encoded protein is CASRNSGRAVAGELFF.

The V and J genes are TRBV7-2 and TRBJ1-5; TRBD1 aligns across 7 bases. This CDR3 region has 15 residues. From germline, CDR1 is SGHTA and CDR2 FQGNSA. With 0 bases clipped from V and 6 bases from J, the junction kept 5 bases outside the gene matches. CDR3 sequence: CASSLAGGGGQPQHF. CDR3 DNA sequence: TGTGCCAGCAGCTTAGCAGGAGGGGGCGGTCAGCCCCAGCATTTT.

The sample holds a few counts of this clonotype. The chain has TRBV7-2 and TRBJ2-7; D is undetermined. CDR3 length equals 15 residues. The germline CDR1 and CDR2 sequences are SGHTA and FQGNSA. Between the trimmed V and J ends, which lost 3 bases and 2 bases, there was a span of 14 bases. The CDR3 DNA is TGTGCCAGCAGCTTTGACGCGACTGGTGCCTACGAGCAGTACTTC. Its translation is CASSFDATGAYEQYF. Complete variable domain (other parts from reference TRBV7-2 and TRBJ2-7): GAGVSQSPSNKVTEKGKDVELRCDPISGHTALYWYRQSLGQGLEFLIYFQGNSAPDKSGLPSDRFSAERTGGSVSTLTIQRTQQEDSAVYLCASSFDATGAYEQYFGPGTRLTVT.

As concerns this clonotype: Compared with germline, one end of the junction differs, possibly owing to a read error. The chain has TRBV5-3 and TRBJ1-6; a weak D match, TRBD1 (5 bases). TRBV5-3 is known as an ORF, though its function is uncertain. CDR3 length: 14 amino acids. The CDR3 DNA follows: TGTGCCAGCAGCTCGGGGCCAGTTAATTCACCCCTCCACTTT. This encodes CASSSGPVNSPLHF.

This clonotype was counted between two and nine times. V gene TRBV20-1 combines with J gene TRBJ1-1; a weak D match, TRBD1 (5 bases). CDR1 and CDR2 (germline): DFQATT, SNEGSKA (reference sequence). V shed 1 base and J shed 0 bases, with 6 bases lying between them. This CDR3 comprises 13 residues. The CDR3 DNA follows: TGCAGTGCTAGAGGAGGGGTGAACACTGAAGCTTTCTTT. Translating gives CSARGGVNTEAFF.

This sequence joins TRBV20-1 and TRBJ2-7; D is possibly TRBD2 (5 bases). There are 14 residues in the CDR3. The V end lost 1 base, the J end lost 0 bases, and 10 bases lay between the germline ends. The V gene's germline CDR1 is DFQATT and CDR2 SNEGSKA (reference sequence). This CDR3 reads CSARATGSSYEQYF. The CDR3 DNA reads TGCAGTGCTAGAGCGACGGGAAGCTCCTACGAGCAGTACTTC.

The CDR3 region is CASRIAGVEQYF. As DNA, the CDR3 is TGTGCCAGCAGGATAGCGGGGGTCGAGCAGTACTTC. V gene TRBV6-1 combines with J gene TRBJ2-7; 9 nucleotides align to TRBD2. From germline, CDR1 is MNHNS and CDR2 SASEGT. V gave up 6 bases and J gave up 6 bases; unmatched junction bases: 3. This CDR3 contains 12 residues.

This clonotype came up a few times. The V call is TRBV10-3, the J call TRBJ1-2; possibly TRBD1 for D (6 bases). CDR1 is ENHRY, CDR2 SYGVKD, per germline. CDR3 length equals 13 residues. The V gene lost 10 bases and the J gene lost 4 bases, with 16 bases spanning the gap. CDR3 loop: CATTRDKFYGYTF. CDR3 in DNA: TGTGCCACGACCCGGGACAAGTTCTATGGCTACACCTTC.